This T cell receptor (beta chain) derives from a study of identifying expanded T cells in peripheral blood. The germline V and J ends were trimmed by 1 base and 1 base, with 11 bases remaining between them. Germline CDR1 reads SGHTA; CDR2 reads FQGNSA. The CDR3 has 16 amino acids. Sequenced by immunoSEQ multiplex PCR; TCRdb stores in-frame clones only, minus some. This table holds over 100,000 clones, around 90% found once. This chain links TRBV7-2 with TRBJ1-5; TRBD1 might be the D (5 bases). Material: blood. The receptor was isolated from a person between 18 and 70 years old in good health. As DNA, the CDR3 is TGTGCCAGCAGCTTAGGAATGGGGGGGAGCAATCAGCCCCAGCATTTT. Its protein is CASSLGMGGSNQPQHF.